This T cell receptor (beta chain) is from a study of blood T cell repertoires in COVID-19. In the study overall: There were acute and convalescent COVID-19 samples, and they came from the United States, Italy and Spain. PBMCs, B-cell-depleted T cells, or T cells were the source of the cDNA or gDNA that made up the material.

Produced via immunoSEQ multiplex PCR; TCRdb's table is partial and in-frame only. The sample consists of 150,000 to 200,000 clones, roughly nine tenths of them appearing once. V dropped 5 bases and J dropped 10; count of bases not matched to a gene: 7. The germline gives CDR1 SEHNR, CDR2 FQNEAQ (reference sequence). This CDR3 region has 12 residues. The source material was peripheral blood. This TCR was sampled from a man aged 18 to 35 who had recovered from COVID-19. The V gene is TRBV7-9, the J gene TRBJ1-1; 7 bases are a match to TRBD1. This chain's CDR3 is CASSHDRVGAFF. The CDR3 nucleotides are TGTGCCAGCAGCCACGACAGGGTTGGAGCTTTCTTT.